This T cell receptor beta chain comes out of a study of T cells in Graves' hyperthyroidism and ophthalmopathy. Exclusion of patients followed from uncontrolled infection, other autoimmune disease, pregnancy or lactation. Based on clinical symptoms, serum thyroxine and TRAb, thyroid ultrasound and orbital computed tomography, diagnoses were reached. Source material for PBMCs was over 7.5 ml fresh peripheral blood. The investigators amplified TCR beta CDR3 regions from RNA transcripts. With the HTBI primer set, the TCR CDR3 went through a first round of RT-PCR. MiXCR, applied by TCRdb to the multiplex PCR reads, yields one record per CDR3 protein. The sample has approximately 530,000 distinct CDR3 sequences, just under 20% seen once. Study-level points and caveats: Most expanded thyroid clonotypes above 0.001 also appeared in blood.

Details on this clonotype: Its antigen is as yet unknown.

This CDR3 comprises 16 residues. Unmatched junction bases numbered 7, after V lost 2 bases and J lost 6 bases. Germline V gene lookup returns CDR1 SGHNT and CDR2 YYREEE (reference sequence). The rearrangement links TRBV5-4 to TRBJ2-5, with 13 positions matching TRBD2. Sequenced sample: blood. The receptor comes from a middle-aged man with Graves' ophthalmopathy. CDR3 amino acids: CASSFGLAGALKTQYF. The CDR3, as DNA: TGTGCCAGCAGCTTTGGACTAGCGGGAGCCTTAAAGACCCAGTACTTC.